This TCR beta chain was captured by sequencing in a study of cytomegalovirus exposure and HLA in healthy donors. Study results and limitations: High sensitivity and specificity were reportedly achieved when the classifier diagnosed cytomegalovirus status. Productive rates of about 87% or about 30% were seen for most TCR beta V segments in an earlier analysis. Investigators reported 150 to 200 TCR beta chains as tied to cytomegalovirus.

The PCR made use of 60 Vbeta and 13 Jbeta primers. Sequenced by immunoSEQ multiplex PCR; TCRdb stores in-frame clones only, minus some. The sample lists under 100,000 clones, 10% occurring once. A few counts support this clone. Its specificity is unknown. Sample: PBMCs. This receptor was identified in a man between 60 and 70 years old in good health and CMV-seropositive.

CDR3 region: CSVRFLQETQYF. The CDR3 DNA reads TGCAGCGTGCGATTCTTACAAGAGACCCAGTACTTC. The V call is TRBV29-1, the J call TRBJ2-5, with D uncertain. V lost 6 bases and J lost 2, with 10 bases in between. CDR3 size: 12 residues. Germline-derived CDR1 and CDR2 are SQVTM and ANQGSEA. The full variable domain, in which reference TRBV29-1 and TRBJ2-5 provide the parts outside the CDR3, is SAVISQKPSRDICQRGTSLTIQCQVDSQVTMMFWYRQQPGQSLTLIATANQGSEATYESGFVIDKFPISRPNLTFSTLTVSNMSPEDSSIYLCSVRFLQETQYFGPGTRLLVL.